The sequence of this TCR beta chain was determined in a study of T-cell memory formation after mild COVID-19. Study information: In these data, TCR clusters were largely donor specific.

This CDR3 contains 18 residues. Germline values: CDR1 SGDLS, CDR2 YYNGEE. J gave up 0 bases and V 2 bases, and 12 bases lay outside the gene matches. Of note for this clonotype: Its specificity is unknown.

Findings and limits, study-wide: Contracting clones from day 15 to 85 had balanced CD4/CD8; later expanders favoured CD4+. Several responding clones turned up in pre-infection memory, indicating that cross-reactive memory may have taken part.

TCRdb recomputed calls from the 5' RACE reads with MiXCR, one row per CDR3 protein. The table lists roughly 450,000 distinct CDR3 sequences, around 17% of them singletons, with around a fifth in the top ten. The chain is built from TRBV9 and TRBJ1-2, with 8 nucleotides matching TRBD1. This receptor was taken from a man aged 18-30 years who had mild COVID-19 (a few samples of this study predate the infection). Cell type and time point are not known. Specimen: PBMCs or a T cell subset sorted from them (not recorded which). The CDR3 DNA follows: TGTGCCAGCAGCGTCCGGAGCAGGGGGCGACGCTCTAACTATGGCTACACCTTC. Its translation is CASSVRSRGRRSNYGYTF.